These T cell receptor beta chains were read from a single sample in a study of T cell changes during pregnancy in multiple sclerosis. Some clones are missing from TCRdb's copy, which holds only in-frame ones; the method was immunoSEQ multiplex PCR. This repertoire shows about 84,000 clones, 94% found once; its top ten account for more than 0.85%. Source: peripheral blood, taken in the second trimester of pregnancy. All receptors derive from a female donor in good health, enrolled as a control in a pregnancy study. Both conserved end residues are part of each CDR3. The D gene is left open where the match is weak. Size is stated for part of the rows, as once, few or many counts, or as a class when the clone is expanded.

clone_size: -
j_call: TRBJ2-7
v_call: TRBV7-2
d_call: -
cdr3_nt: TGTGCCAGCAGCCCCATGGGTTCAGGCGAGCAGTACTTC
cdr3_aa: CASSPMGSGEQYF

clone_size: -
j_call: TRBJ1-1
v_call: TRBV27
d_call: -
cdr3_nt: TGTGCCAGCAGTTTAAACCGGGCCCCGGGCGGGACTGAAGCTTTCTTT
cdr3_aa: CASSLNRAPGGTEAFF

clone_size: -
j_call: TRBJ2-7
v_call: TRBV4-1
d_call: TRBD2
cdr3_nt: TGCGCCAGCAGTCAAGGGAGGGTAGGTGAGCAGTACTTC
cdr3_aa: CASSQGRVGEQYF

clone_size: once
j_call: TRBJ1-6
v_call: TRBV28
d_call: -
cdr3_nt: TGTGCCAGCAGCCCCGGACAGTTTAATTCACCCCTCCACTTT
cdr3_aa: CASSPGQFNSPLHF

clone_size: -
j_call: TRBJ2-7
v_call: TRBV28
d_call: TRBD2
cdr3_nt: TGTGCCAGCAGTTTTGAACTAGCGGGAGGGTACGAGCAGTACTTC
cdr3_aa: CASSFELAGGYEQYF

clone_size: -
j_call: TRBJ2-1
v_call: TRBV30
d_call: -
cdr3_nt: TGTGCCTGTCAGGCAAGCTCCTACAATGAGCAGTTCTTC
cdr3_aa: CACQASSYNEQFF

clone_size: once
j_call: TRBJ1-5
v_call: TRBV28
d_call: -
cdr3_nt: TGTGCCAGCAGTGCTCAACGTAGAGGCAATCAGCCCCAGCATTTT
cdr3_aa: CASSAQRRGNQPQHF

clone_size: -
j_call: TRBJ1-1
v_call: TRBV6-5
d_call: TRBD1
cdr3_nt: TGTGCCAGCAGTTATTCACAGGGGACTGAAGCTTTCTTT
cdr3_aa: CASSYSQGTEAFF

clone_size: once
j_call: TRBJ2-7
v_call: TRBV28
d_call: TRBD1
cdr3_nt: TGTGCCAGCAGTTTATCATTAGACGTGGGCAGGGGGTCCTACGAGCAGTACTTC
cdr3_aa: CASSLSLDVGRGSYEQYF

clone_size: -
j_call: TRBJ2-1
v_call: TRBV19
d_call: -
cdr3_nt: TGTGCCAGTAGTATAGAGTCTTTGAGCTTCTCCTACAATGAGCAGTTCTTC
cdr3_aa: CASSIESLSFSYNEQFF

clone_size: -
j_call: TRBJ1-3
v_call: TRBV7-6
d_call: -
cdr3_nt: TGTGCCAGCAGCTTAACTCAGCCCTTATGGAGCTCTGGAAACACCATATATTTT
cdr3_aa: CASSLTQPLWSSGNTIYF

clone_size: -
j_call: TRBJ1-2
v_call: TRBV25-1
d_call: -
cdr3_nt: TGTGCCAGCAGTGATGGGAGCTATGGCTACACCTTC
cdr3_aa: CASSDGSYGYTF

clone_size: -
j_call: TRBJ2-1
v_call: TRBV27
d_call: -
cdr3_nt: TGTGCCAGCATGTCCGGGGTGTACAATGAGCAGTTCTTC
cdr3_aa: CASMSGVYNEQFF

clone_size: -
j_call: TRBJ1-5
v_call: TRBV7-9
d_call: -
cdr3_nt: TGTGCCAGCAGTTGGATCGGGGGCAATCAGCCCCAGCATTTT
cdr3_aa: CASSWIGGNQPQHF

clone_size: -
j_call: TRBJ2-3
v_call: TRBV29-1
d_call: TRBD2
cdr3_nt: TGCAGCGTTGAACTGGCGGGAGTAGATACGCAGTATTTT
cdr3_aa: CSVELAGVDTQYF

clone_size: -
j_call: TRBJ2-7
v_call: TRBV14
d_call: -
cdr3_nt: TGTGCCAGCAGCCAAGATCACAACTACGAGCAGTACTTC
cdr3_aa: CASSQDHNYEQYF

clone_size: -
j_call: TRBJ2-7
v_call: TRBV4-2
d_call: -
cdr3_nt: TGTGCCAGCAGCCAGGGACAACAGCTTTACGAGCAGTACTTC
cdr3_aa: CASSQGQQLYEQYF

clone_size: -
j_call: TRBJ2-7
v_call: TRBV7-9
d_call: -
cdr3_nt: TGTGCCAGCAGTCCCCCTTCGGGGGTTGAGCAGTACTTC
cdr3_aa: CASSPPSGVEQYF

clone_size: -
j_call: TRBJ2-1
v_call: TRBV6-5
d_call: -
cdr3_nt: TGTGCCAGCAGTCAAGGACTTCATAATGAGCAGTTCTTC
cdr3_aa: CASSQGLHNEQFF

clone_size: -
j_call: TRBJ2-3
v_call: TRBV27
d_call: TRBD2
cdr3_nt: TGTGCCAGCAGTGCATGGGGGACTAGGACAGATACGCAGTATTTT
cdr3_aa: CASSAWGTRTDTQYF

clone_size: -
j_call: TRBJ1-1
v_call: TRBV10-3
d_call: -
cdr3_nt: TGTGCCATCAGGGCAGGGACTGAAGCTTTCTTT
cdr3_aa: CAIRAGTEAFF

clone_size: -
j_call: TRBJ2-5
v_call: TRBV7-2
d_call: TRBD1
cdr3_nt: TGTGCCAGCAGCTTAACCGGACAGGCACAAGAGACCCAGTACTTC
cdr3_aa: CASSLTGQAQETQYF

clone_size: -
j_call: TRBJ2-7
v_call: TRBV27
d_call: -
cdr3_nt: TGTGCCAGCAGTCTAACAGGTTCCCACGAGCAGTACTTC
cdr3_aa: CASSLTGSHEQYF

clone_size: -
j_call: TRBJ1-3
v_call: TRBV30
d_call: -
cdr3_nt: TGTGCCTGGAGTGAGGGGATCGGCGAAAACACCATATATTTT
cdr3_aa: CAWSEGIGENTIYF

clone_size: -
j_call: TRBJ2-1
v_call: TRBV11-3
d_call: TRBD1
cdr3_nt: TGTGCCAGCAGCCTAGTTTCTCAGGGGGCCGGGAATGAGCAGTTCTTC
cdr3_aa: CASSLVSQGAGNEQFF

clone_size: -
j_call: TRBJ2-3
v_call: TRBV27
d_call: TRBD2
cdr3_nt: TGTGCCAGCAGTTTGCAACTAGCGGGAGTTACAGATACGCAGTATTTT
cdr3_aa: CASSLQLAGVTDTQYF

clone_size: -
j_call: TRBJ2-7
v_call: TRBV9
d_call: -
cdr3_nt: TGTGCCAGCAGCGTAAGCCCCTCCTACGAGCAGTACTTC
cdr3_aa: CASSVSPSYEQYF

clone_size: -
j_call: TRBJ2-3
v_call: TRBV11-2
d_call: TRBD2
cdr3_nt: TGTGCCAGCAATCCCAGGGGGGGACTAGCAGGTACAGATACGCAGTATTTT
cdr3_aa: CASNPRGGLAGTDTQYF

clone_size: -
j_call: TRBJ2-3
v_call: TRBV5-1
d_call: TRBD1
cdr3_nt: TGCGCCAGCAGCTTGACAGGGGAAATTCCAACAGATACGCAGTATTTT
cdr3_aa: CASSLTGEIPTDTQYF

clone_size: -
j_call: TRBJ1-2
v_call: TRBV27
d_call: -
cdr3_nt: TGTGCCAGCAGTTTATCGAGCGGGGGGGACTACACCTTC
cdr3_aa: CASSLSSGGDYTF

clone_size: -
j_call: TRBJ2-1
v_call: TRBV4-1
d_call: TRBD2
cdr3_nt: TGCGCCAGCGGTGTTTTTAGCGGGAGCAATGAGCAGTTCTTC
cdr3_aa: CASGVFSGSNEQFF

clone_size: -
j_call: TRBJ2-1
v_call: TRBV10-3
d_call: -
cdr3_nt: TGTGCCATCAGTGAGTCAATAGCGGTGGGCTACAATGAGCAGTTCTTC
cdr3_aa: CAISESIAVGYNEQFF

clone_size: -
j_call: TRBJ2-1
v_call: TRBV5-1
d_call: -
cdr3_nt: TGCGCCAGCAGCCCAGACAGTTACAATGAGCAGTTCTTC
cdr3_aa: CASSPDSYNEQFF

clone_size: -
j_call: TRBJ1-4
v_call: TRBV27
d_call: -
cdr3_nt: TGTGCCAGCAGTTTTCCCGGGAGGGAACTGTTTTTT
cdr3_aa: CASSFPGRELFF

clone_size: -
j_call: TRBJ1-1
v_call: TRBV19
d_call: -
cdr3_nt: TGTGCCAGTAGTAGAGACAGGAGGAGCACTGAAGCTTTCTTT
cdr3_aa: CASSRDRRSTEAFF

clone_size: -
j_call: TRBJ2-7
v_call: TRBV7-9
d_call: -
cdr3_nt: TGTGCCAGCAGCTTAGGACTACGGGGGAGCTCCTACGAGCAGTACTTC
cdr3_aa: CASSLGLRGSSYEQYF

clone_size: -
j_call: TRBJ2-3
v_call: TRBV4-1
d_call: TRBD1
cdr3_nt: TGCGCCAGCAGCTTCGGACAGGGCGGGGCAGATACGCAGTATTTT
cdr3_aa: CASSFGQGGADTQYF

clone_size: -
j_call: TRBJ2-6
v_call: TRBV13
d_call: -
cdr3_nt: TGTGCCAGCAGCTCTGGCCGGACACGATACTACTCTGGGGCCAACGTCCTGACTTTC
cdr3_aa: CASSSGRTRYYSGANVLTF

clone_size: -
j_call: TRBJ1-1
v_call: TRBV5-1
d_call: TRBD1
cdr3_nt: TGCGCCAGCAGCGGACAGGGGGCGCGTTGGACTGAAGCTTTCTTT
cdr3_aa: CASSGQGARWTEAFF

clone_size: -
j_call: TRBJ2-5
v_call: TRBV5-1
d_call: -
cdr3_nt: TGCGCCAGCAGCTTGACCGGACAGCAAGAGACCCAGTACTTC
cdr3_aa: CASSLTGQQETQYF

clone_size: -
j_call: TRBJ2-3
v_call: TRBV11-2
d_call: -
cdr3_nt: TGTGCCAGCAGCTTGAGACAGTCCACAGATACGCAGTATTTT
cdr3_aa: CASSLRQSTDTQYF

clone_size: -
j_call: TRBJ2-2
v_call: TRBV29-1
d_call: TRBD1
cdr3_nt: TGCAGCGTTGAGGGGACAGGGGGTAGGACCGGGGAGCTGTTTTTT
cdr3_aa: CSVEGTGGRTGELFF

clone_size: -
j_call: TRBJ2-3
v_call: TRBV2
d_call: TRBD1
cdr3_nt: TGTGCCACCCGGGACAGGGAAAGCACAGATACGCAGTATTTT
cdr3_aa: CATRDRESTDTQYF

clone_size: -
j_call: TRBJ2-3
v_call: TRBV2
d_call: -
cdr3_nt: TGTGCCAGTTCCGACTTCCAGAGGCTCAAATGGGGCACAGATACGCAGTATTTT
cdr3_aa: CASSDFQRLKWGTDTQYF

clone_size: -
j_call: TRBJ2-4
v_call: TRBV18
d_call: -
cdr3_nt: TGTGCCAGCTCGCTGACTAGGGAAGCCAAAAACATTCAGTACTTC
cdr3_aa: CASSLTREAKNIQYF

clone_size: -
j_call: TRBJ2-7
v_call: TRBV28
d_call: TRBD2
cdr3_nt: TGTGCCAGCAGTTTAGCTAGCGGGAGCTCCTACGAGCAGTACTTC
cdr3_aa: CASSLASGSSYEQYF

clone_size: once
j_call: TRBJ2-1
v_call: TRBV5-1
d_call: TRBD2
cdr3_nt: TGCGCCAGCAGCTTAGCGGGGCAGCTGTCTGGGTGGCAGTTCTTC
cdr3_aa: CASSLAGQLSGWQFF

clone_size: -
j_call: TRBJ2-7
v_call: TRBV7-9
d_call: TRBD2
cdr3_nt: TGTGCCAGCAGCTTATTTGGCGGGGGGCTCTACGAGCAGTACTTC
cdr3_aa: CASSLFGGGLYEQYF

clone_size: -
j_call: TRBJ2-6
v_call: TRBV5-5
d_call: TRBD1
cdr3_nt: TGTGCCAGCAGCTGGACAGGGGCTGGGGCCAACGTCCTGACTTTC
cdr3_aa: CASSWTGAGANVLTF

clone_size: -
j_call: TRBJ2-7
v_call: TRBV11-3
d_call: TRBD2
cdr3_nt: TGTGCCAGCAGCTTAGGCGGGGGGCCTTCCTACGAGCAGTACTTC
cdr3_aa: CASSLGGGPSYEQYF

clone_size: -
j_call: TRBJ2-3
v_call: TRBV12-2
d_call: -
cdr3_nt: TGTGCAAGTCGCTTAGGGACTAGCGGGAGCACAGATACGCAGTATTTT
cdr3_aa: CASRLGTSGSTDTQYF

clone_size: once
j_call: TRBJ2-5
v_call: TRBV6-5
d_call: TRBD1
cdr3_nt: TGTGCCAGCAGTTCCGGGACAGGGACCTTCTTGGAGACCCAGTACTTC
cdr3_aa: CASSSGTGTFLETQYF

clone_size: -
j_call: TRBJ2-7
v_call: TRBV28
d_call: -
cdr3_nt: TGTGCCAGCAGTCCTCAGTTACTAGTACGCGAGCAGTACTTC
cdr3_aa: CASSPQLLVREQYF